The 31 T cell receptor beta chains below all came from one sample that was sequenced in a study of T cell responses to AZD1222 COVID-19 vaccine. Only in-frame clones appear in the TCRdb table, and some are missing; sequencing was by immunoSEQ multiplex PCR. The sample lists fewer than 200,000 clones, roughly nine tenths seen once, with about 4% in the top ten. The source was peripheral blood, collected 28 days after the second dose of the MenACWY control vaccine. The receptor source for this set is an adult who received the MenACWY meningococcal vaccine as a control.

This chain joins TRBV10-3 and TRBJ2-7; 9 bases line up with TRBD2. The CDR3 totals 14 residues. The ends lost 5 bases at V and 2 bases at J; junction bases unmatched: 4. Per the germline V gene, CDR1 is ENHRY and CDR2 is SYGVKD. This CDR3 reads CAISTSGPAYEQYF. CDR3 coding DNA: TGTGCCATCAGTACTAGCGGGCCGGCCTACGAGCAGTACTTC.

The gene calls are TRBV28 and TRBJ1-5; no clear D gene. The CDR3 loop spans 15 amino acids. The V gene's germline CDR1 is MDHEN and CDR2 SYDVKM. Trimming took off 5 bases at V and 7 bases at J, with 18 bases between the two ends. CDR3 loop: CASSPYRGVGQPQHF. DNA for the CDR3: TGTGCCAGCAGTCCGTACCGTGGGGTCGGACAGCCCCAGCATTTT.

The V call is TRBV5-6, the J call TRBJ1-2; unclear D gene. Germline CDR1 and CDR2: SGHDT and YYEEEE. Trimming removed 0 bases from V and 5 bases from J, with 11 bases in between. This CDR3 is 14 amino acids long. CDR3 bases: TGTGCCAGCAGCTTGGGGTCTCTAGGATATGGCTACACCTTC. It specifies CASSLGSLGYGYTF.

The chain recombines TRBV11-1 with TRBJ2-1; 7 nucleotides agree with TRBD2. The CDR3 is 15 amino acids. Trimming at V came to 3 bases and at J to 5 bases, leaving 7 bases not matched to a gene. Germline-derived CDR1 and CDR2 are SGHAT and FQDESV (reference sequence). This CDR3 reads CASSFRLAENNEQFF. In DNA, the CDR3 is TGTGCCAGCAGCTTCAGGCTAGCGGAGAACAATGAGCAGTTCTTC.

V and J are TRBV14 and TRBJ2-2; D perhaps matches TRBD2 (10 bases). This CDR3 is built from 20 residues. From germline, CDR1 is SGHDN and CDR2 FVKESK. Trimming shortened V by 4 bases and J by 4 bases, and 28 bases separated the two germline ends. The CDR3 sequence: CASSPRDRDPSGRITGELFF. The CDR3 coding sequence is TGTGCCAGCAGCCCCCGGGACAGGGACCCTAGCGGGAGAATCACCGGGGAGCTGTTTTTT.

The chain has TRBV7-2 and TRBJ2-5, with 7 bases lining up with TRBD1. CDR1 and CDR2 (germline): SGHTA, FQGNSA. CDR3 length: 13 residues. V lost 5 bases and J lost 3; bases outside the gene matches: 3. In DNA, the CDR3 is TGTGCCAGCAGCCAACAGGGGAAAGAGACCCAGTACTTC. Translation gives CASSQQGKETQYF.

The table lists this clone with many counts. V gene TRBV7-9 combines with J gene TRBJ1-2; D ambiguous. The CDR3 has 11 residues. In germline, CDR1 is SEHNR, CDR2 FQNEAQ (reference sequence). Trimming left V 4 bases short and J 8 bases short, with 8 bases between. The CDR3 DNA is TGTGCCAGCAGCTCCGAAAGGGGCTACACCTTC. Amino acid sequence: CASSSERGYTF.

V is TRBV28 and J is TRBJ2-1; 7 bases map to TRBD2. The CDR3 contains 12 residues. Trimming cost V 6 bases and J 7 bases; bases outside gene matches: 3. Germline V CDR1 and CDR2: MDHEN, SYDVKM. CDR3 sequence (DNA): TGTGCCAGCAGCGGGAGGAGAAATGAGCAGTTCTTC. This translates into CASSGRRNEQFF.

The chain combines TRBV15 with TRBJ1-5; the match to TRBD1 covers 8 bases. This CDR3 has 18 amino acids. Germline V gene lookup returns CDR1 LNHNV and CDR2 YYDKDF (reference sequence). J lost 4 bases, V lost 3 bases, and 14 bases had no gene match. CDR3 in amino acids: CATSSPHGDRPWNQPQHF. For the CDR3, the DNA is TGTGCCACCAGCAGTCCACACGGGGACAGGCCCTGGAATCAGCCCCAGCATTTT.

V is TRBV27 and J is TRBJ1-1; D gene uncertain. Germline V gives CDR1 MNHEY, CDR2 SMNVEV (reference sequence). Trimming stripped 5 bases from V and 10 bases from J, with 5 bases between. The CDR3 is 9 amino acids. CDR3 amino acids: CASSPPAFF. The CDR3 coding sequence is TGTGCCAGCAGTCCCCCAGCTTTCTTT.

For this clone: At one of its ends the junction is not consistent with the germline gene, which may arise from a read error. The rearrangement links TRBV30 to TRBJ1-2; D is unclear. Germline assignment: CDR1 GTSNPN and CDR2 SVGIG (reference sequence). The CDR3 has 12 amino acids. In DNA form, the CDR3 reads TGTGCCTGGAGTCTCGCCCCGGCTCCGAGTAGCTTC. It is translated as CAWSLAPAPSSF.

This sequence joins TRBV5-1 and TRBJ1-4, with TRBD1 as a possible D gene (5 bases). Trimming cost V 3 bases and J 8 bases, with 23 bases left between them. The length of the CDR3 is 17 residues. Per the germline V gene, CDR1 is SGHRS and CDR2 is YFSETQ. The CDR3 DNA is TGCGCCAGCAGCTCCAGCTTTAGGGGTTCGGATAGGGAAAAACTGTTTTTT. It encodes CASSSSFRGSDREKLFF.

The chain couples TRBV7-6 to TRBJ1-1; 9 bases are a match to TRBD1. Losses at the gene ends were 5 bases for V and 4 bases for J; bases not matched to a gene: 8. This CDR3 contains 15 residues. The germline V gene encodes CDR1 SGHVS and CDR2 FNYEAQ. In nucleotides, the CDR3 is TGTGCCAGCAGCACCACAGGGGGCCCGAGCACTGAAGCTTTCTTT. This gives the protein CASSTTGGPSTEAFF.

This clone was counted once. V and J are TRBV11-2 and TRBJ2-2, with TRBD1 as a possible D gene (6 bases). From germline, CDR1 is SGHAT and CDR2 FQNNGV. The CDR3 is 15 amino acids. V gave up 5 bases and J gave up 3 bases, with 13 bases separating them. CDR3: CASSPTAGDTGELFF. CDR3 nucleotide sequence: TGTGCCAGCAGCCCAACCGCAGGGGACACCGGGGAGCTGTTTTTT.

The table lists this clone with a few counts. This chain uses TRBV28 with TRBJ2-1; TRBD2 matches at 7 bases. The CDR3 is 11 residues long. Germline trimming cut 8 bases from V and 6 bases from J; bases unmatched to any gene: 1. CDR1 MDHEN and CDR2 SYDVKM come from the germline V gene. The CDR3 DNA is TGTGCCAGCGGGAGGGCCAATGAGCAGTTCTTC. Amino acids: CASGRANEQFF. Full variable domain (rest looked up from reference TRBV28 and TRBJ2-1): DVKVTQSSRYLVKRTGEKVFLECVQDMDHENMFWYRQDPGLGLRLIYFSYDVKMKEKGDIPEGYSVSREKKERFSLILESASTNQTSMYLCASGRANEQFFGPGTRLTVL.

CDR3 sequence reads: CASSPLDSLLSTEAFF. In DNA form, the CDR3 reads TGTGCCAGCTCACCACTCGACAGCCTGTTGTCCACTGAAGCTTTCTTT. The chain links TRBV18 to TRBJ1-1; tentative D call: TRBD1 (5 bases). V lost 1 base and J 4 bases, leaving 16 bases between the germline ends. Looked up from germline, CDR1 is KGHSH and CDR2 is LQKENI. There are 16 residues in the CDR3.

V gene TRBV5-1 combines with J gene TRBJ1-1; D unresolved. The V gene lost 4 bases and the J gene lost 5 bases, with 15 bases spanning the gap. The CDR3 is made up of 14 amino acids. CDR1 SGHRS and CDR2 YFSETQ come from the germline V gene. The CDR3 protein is CASSEDLTGTEAFF. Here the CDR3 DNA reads TGCGCCAGCAGCGAGGACCTGACGGGGACTGAAGCTTTCTTT.

This chain's CDR3 is CASSLGDRSEKLFF. The CDR3, as DNA: TGTGCCAGCAGCTTAGGGGACAGGAGTGAAAAACTGTTTTTT. The rearrangement joins TRBV11-2 to TRBJ1-4; 8 bases line up with TRBD1. Trimming at V came to 1 base and at J to 7 bases, leaving 2 bases not matched to a gene. Per germline, CDR1 SGHAT and CDR2 FQNNGV. The CDR3 consists of 14 residues.

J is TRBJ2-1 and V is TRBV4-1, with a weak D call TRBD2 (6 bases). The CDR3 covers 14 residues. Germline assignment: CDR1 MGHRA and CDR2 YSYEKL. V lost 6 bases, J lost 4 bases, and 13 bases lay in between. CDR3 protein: CASRIAEQYNEQFF. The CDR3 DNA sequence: TGCGCCAGCAGAATAGCGGAACAATACAATGAGCAGTTCTTC.

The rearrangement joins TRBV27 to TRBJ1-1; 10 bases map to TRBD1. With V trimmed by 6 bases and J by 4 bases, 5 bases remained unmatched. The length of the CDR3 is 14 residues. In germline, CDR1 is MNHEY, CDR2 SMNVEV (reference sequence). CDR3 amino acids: CASRLDRGPTEAFF. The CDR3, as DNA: TGTGCCAGCAGGCTTGACAGGGGGCCCACTGAAGCTTTCTTT.

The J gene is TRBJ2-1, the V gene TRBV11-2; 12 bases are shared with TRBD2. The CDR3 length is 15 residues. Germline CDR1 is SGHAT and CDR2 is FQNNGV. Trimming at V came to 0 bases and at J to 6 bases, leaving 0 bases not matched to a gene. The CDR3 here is CASSLELAGGNEQFF. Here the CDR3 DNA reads TGTGCCAGCAGCTTAGAACTAGCGGGAGGCAATGAGCAGTTCTTC.

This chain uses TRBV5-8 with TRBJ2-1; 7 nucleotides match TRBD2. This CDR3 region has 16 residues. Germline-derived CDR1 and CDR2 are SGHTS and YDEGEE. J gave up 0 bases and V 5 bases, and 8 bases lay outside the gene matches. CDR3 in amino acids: CASRLIAGHSYNEQFF. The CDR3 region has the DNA TGTGCCAGCAGACTTATAGCGGGCCACTCCTACAATGAGCAGTTCTTC. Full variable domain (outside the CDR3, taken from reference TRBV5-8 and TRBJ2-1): EAGVTQSPTHLIKTRGQQATLRCSPISGHTSVYWYQQALGLGLQFLLWYDEGEERNRGNFPPRFSGRQFPNYSSELNVNALELEDSALYLCASRLIAGHSYNEQFFGPGTRLTVL.

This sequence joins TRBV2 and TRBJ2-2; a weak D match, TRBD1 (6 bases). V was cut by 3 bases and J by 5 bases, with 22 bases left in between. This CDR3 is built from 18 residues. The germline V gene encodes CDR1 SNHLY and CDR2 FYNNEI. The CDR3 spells CASSDSQGWVARTGELFF. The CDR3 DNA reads TGTGCCAGCAGTGACTCGCAGGGGTGGGTAGCCCGGACCGGGGAGCTGTTTTTT.

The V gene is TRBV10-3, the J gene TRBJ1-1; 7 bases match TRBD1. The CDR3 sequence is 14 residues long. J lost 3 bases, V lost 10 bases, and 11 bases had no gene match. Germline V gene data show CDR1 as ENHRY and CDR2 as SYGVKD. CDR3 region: CATGDSPGDTEAFF. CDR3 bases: TGTGCCACCGGGGACAGCCCAGGGGACACTGAAGCTTTCTTT.

The CDR3 region is CASSPQVGQRAEAFF. CDR3 bases: TGTGCCAGCTCACCACAAGTAGGACAGAGGGCTGAAGCTTTCTTT. V is TRBV18 and J is TRBJ1-1; D perhaps matches TRBD1 (6 bases). Per the germline V gene, CDR1 is KGHSH and CDR2 is LQKENI. This CDR3 contains 15 residues. Between the trimmed V and J ends, which lost 1 base and 6 bases, there was a span of 15 bases.

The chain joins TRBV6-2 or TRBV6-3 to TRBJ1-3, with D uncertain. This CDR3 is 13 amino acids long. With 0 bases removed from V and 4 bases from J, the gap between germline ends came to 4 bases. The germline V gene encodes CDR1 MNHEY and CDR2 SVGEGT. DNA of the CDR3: TGTGCCAGCAGTTACTCGCGAGGAAACACCATATATTTT. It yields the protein CASSYSRGNTIYF.

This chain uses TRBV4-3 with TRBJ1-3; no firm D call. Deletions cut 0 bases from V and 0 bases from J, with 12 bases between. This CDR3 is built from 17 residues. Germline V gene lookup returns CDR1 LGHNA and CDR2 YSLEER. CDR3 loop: CASSQDLSRISGNTIYF. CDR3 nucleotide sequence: TGCGCCAGCAGCCAAGATCTCAGCAGGATCTCTGGAAACACCATATATTTT.

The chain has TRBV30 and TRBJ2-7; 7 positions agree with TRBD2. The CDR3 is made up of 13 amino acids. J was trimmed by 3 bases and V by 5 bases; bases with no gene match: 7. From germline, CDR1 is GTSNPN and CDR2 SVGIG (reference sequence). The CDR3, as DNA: TGTGCCTGGGCTGCGGGGGTAAGCTACGAGCAGTACTTC. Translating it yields CAWAAGVSYEQYF.

This CDR3 is CASSPGQVDYEQYF. The CDR3 nucleotides read TGTGCCAGCTCACCGGGACAGGTCGACTACGAGCAGTACTTC. V usage is TRBV18 and J usage is TRBJ2-7; 8 nucleotides line up with TRBD1. Germline trimming cut 3 bases from V and 3 bases from J; bases unmatched to any gene: 4. The CDR3 is 14 residues long. The germline CDR1 and CDR2 sequences are KGHSH and LQKENI. The full variable domain, in which reference TRBV18 and TRBJ2-7 provide the parts outside the CDR3, is NAGVMQNPRHLVRRRGQEARLRCSPMKGHSHVYWYRQLPEEGLKFMVYLQKENIIDESGMPKERFSAEFPKEGPSILRIQQVVRGDSAAYFCASSPGQVDYEQYFGPGTRLTVT.

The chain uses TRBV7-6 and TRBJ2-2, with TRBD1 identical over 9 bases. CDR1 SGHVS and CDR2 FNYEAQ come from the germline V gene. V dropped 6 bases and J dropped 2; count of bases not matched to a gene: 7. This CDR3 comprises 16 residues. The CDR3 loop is CASRITGGANTGELFF. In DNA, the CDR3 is TGTGCCAGCAGGATTACAGGGGGCGCTAACACCGGGGAGCTGTTTTTT.

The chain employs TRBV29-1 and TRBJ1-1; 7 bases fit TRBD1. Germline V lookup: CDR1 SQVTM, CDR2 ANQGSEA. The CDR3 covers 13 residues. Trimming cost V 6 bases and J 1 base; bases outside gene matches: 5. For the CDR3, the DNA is TGCAGCGTGGAACAGGGGAGGAACACTGAAGCTTTCTTT. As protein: CSVEQGRNTEAFF.